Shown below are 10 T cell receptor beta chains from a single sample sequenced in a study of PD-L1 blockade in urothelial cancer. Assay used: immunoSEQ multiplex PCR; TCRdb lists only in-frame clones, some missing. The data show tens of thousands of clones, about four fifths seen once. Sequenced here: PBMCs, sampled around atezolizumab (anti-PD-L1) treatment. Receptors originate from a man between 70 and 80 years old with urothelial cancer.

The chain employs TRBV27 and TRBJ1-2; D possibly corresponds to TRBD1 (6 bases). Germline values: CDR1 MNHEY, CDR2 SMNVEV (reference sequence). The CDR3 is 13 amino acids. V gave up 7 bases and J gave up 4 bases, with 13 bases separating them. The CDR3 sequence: CASNPQGSYGYTF. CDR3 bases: TGTGCCAGCAATCCACAGGGCAGCTATGGCTACACCTTC.

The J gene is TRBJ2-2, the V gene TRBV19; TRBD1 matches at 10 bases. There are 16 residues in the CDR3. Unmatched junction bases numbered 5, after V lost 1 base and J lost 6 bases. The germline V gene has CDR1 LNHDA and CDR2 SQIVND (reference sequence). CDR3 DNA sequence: TGTGCCAGTAGTATAGGCCCCGGGACAGGGGCCGGGGAGCTGTTTTTT. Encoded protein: CASSIGPGTGAGELFF.

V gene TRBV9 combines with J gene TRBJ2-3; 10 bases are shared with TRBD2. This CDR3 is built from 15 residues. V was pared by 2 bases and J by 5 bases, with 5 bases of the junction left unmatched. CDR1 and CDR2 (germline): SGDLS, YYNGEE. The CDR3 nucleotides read TGTGCCAGCAGCGTGGGTAGCGGGAGGCTAGATACGCAGTATTTT. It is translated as CASSVGSGRLDTQYF.

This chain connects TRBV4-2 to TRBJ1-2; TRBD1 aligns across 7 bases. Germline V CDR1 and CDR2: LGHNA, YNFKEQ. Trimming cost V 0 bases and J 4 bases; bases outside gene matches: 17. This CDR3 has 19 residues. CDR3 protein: CASSQDLRGQGGILYGYTF. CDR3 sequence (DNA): TGTGCCAGCAGCCAAGATCTTCGGGGGCAGGGGGGTATTCTCTATGGCTACACCTTC.

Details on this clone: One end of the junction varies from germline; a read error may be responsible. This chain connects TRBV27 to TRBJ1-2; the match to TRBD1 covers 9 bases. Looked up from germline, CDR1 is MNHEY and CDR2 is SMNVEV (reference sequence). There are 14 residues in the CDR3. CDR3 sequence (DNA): TGTGCCGGCAGTTTGATTGGGACAGGGAATGGCTACACCTTC. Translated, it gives CAGSLIGTGNGYTF.

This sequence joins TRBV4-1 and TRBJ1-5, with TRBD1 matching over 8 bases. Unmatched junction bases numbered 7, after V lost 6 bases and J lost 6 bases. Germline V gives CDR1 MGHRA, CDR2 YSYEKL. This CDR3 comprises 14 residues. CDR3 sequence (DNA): TGCGCCAGCAGTCTCGGACAGGGCGGTCAGCCCCAGCATTTT. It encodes CASSLGQGGQPQHF.

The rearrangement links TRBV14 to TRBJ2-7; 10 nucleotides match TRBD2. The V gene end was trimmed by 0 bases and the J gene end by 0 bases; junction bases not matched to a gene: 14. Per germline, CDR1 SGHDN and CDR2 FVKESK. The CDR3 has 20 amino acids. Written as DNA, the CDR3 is TGTGCCAGCAGCCAAGAACTCCAGCGGGAGGGAGATAGACGCTCCTACGAGCAGTACTTC. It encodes CASSQELQREGDRRSYEQYF.

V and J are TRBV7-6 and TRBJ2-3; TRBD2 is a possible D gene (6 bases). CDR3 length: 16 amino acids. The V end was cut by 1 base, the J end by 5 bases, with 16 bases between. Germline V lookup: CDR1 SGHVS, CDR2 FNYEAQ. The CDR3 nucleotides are TGTGCCAGCAGCTTAGGGGGCGGGAAAGTAAAAGATACGCAGTATTTT. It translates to CASSLGGGKVKDTQYF.

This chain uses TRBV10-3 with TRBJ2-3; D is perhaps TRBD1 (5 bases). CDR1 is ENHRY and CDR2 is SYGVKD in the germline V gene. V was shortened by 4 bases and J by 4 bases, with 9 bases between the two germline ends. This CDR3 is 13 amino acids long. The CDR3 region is CAISGGQADTQYF. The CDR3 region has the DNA TGTGCCATCAGTGGGGGCCAGGCAGATACGCAGTATTTT.

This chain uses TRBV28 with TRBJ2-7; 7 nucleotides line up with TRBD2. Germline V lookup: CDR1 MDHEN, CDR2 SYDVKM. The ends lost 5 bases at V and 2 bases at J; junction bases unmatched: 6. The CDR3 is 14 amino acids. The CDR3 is CASSPSGPTYEQYF. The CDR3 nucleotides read TGTGCCAGCAGTCCTAGCGGACCAACCTACGAGCAGTACTTC.